One and the same sample provided the 23 T cell receptor beta chains below, sequenced in a study of T cells in Graves' hyperthyroidism and ophthalmopathy. Amplified TCR beta CDR3 regions came from RNA transcripts. The primer set for the first-round RT-PCR of the TCR CDR3 was HTBI. TCRdb reanalysed the multiplex PCR reads using MiXCR and keeps one entry per CDR3 protein. The sample holds 200,000 to 250,000 distinct CDR3 sequences, around 17% seen once. Sequenced sample: blood. These receptors originate from a woman between 18 and 29 years old with Graves' ophthalmopathy.

This clonotype was recorded many times. This chain links TRBV27 with TRBJ1-1, with TRBD1 as a possible D gene (6 bases). Germline CDR1 is MNHEY and CDR2 is SMNVEV (reference sequence). The CDR3 runs 18 residues. Trimming pared 5 bases from V and 3 bases from J, leaving 25 bases between. The CDR3 sequence: CASSRTTGTPALYTEAFF. CDR3 DNA: TGTGCCAGCAGTAGGACTACCGGGACACCAGCGTTGTACACTGAAGCTTTCTTT.

The rearrangement links TRBV29-1 to TRBJ2-5; 7 bases agree with TRBD2. J lost 5 bases, V lost 7 bases, and 19 bases had no gene match. CDR3 length: 16 residues. Germline CDR1 SQVTM, CDR2 ANQGSEA. The CDR3 loop reads CSGGGGGGGGGETQYF. The CDR3 DNA reads TGCAGCGGTGGGGGGGGGGGGGGGGGGGGGGGGGAGACCCAGTACTTC.

CDR3 sequence: CASSIGENEQFF. In DNA, the CDR3 is TGTGCCAGTAGTATTGGGGAAAATGAGCAGTTCTTC. This chain uses TRBV19 with TRBJ2-1; D uncertain. CDR3 size: 12 residues. Looked up from germline, CDR1 is LNHDA and CDR2 is SQIVND (reference sequence). V was clipped by 3 bases and J by 7 bases, with 7 bases between them.

This clonotype was seen ten or more times. The rearrangement joins TRBV3-1 to TRBJ2-7, with a weak D call TRBD1 (7 bases). The length of the CDR3 is 16 residues. Trimming took off 2 bases at V and 5 bases at J, with 19 bases between the two ends. Germline CDR1 and CDR2: LGHDT and YNNKEL (reference sequence). The CDR3 is CASSQPRTGGVHEQYF. DNA of the CDR3: TGTGCCAGCAGCCAACCCCGGACAGGAGGGGTCCACGAGCAGTACTTC.

The table lists this clonotype with many counts. The chain couples TRBV20-1 to TRBJ1-2; 9 nucleotides align to TRBD1. Trimming took 6 bases from V and 8 from J; bases not matched to a gene: 13. Germline-derived CDR1 and CDR2 are DFQATT and SNEGSKA (reference sequence). This CDR3 is built from 14 residues. CDR3 region: CSAIQTGGAWGYTF. The CDR3 bases are TGCAGTGCAATACAAACAGGGGGCGCGTGGGGCTACACCTTC.

The chain uses TRBV19 and TRBJ2-1; D unclear. The CDR3 extends over 14 amino acids. Trimming took off 1 base at V and 0 bases at J, with 4 bases between the two ends. CDR1 and CDR2 (germline): LNHDA, SQIVND (reference sequence). The CDR3 here is CASSIASSYNEQFF. The CDR3 bases are TGTGCCAGTAGTATAGCGAGCTCCTACAATGAGCAGTTCTTC.

This clonotype was seen many times. The chain has TRBV2 and TRBJ1-3; D not resolved. The CDR3 contains 13 residues. Trimming cost V 6 bases and J 0 bases, with 6 bases left between them. Germline V lookup: CDR1 SNHLY, CDR2 FYNNEI. CDR3 amino acids: CASRRDSGNTIYF. The CDR3 bases are TGTGCCAGCAGACGGGACTCTGGAAACACCATATATTTT.

This clonotype appeared many times. This chain uses TRBV20-1 with TRBJ2-3; 13 bases agree with TRBD2. The germline CDR1 and CDR2 sequences are DFQATT and SNEGSKA (reference sequence). The CDR3 totals 13 residues. The V gene end was trimmed by 5 bases and the J gene end by 7 bases; junction bases not matched to a gene: 3. For the CDR3, the DNA is TGCAGTGCTGGGACTAGCGGGATGTATACGCAGTATTTT. This sequence encodes CSAGTSGMYTQYF.

The CDR3 here is CASSRQGTPYEQYF. The CDR3 DNA reads as TGTGCCAGCAGCCGACAGGGGACCCCCTACGAGCAGTACTTC. This chain joins TRBV2 and TRBJ2-7; 8 nucleotides match TRBD1. Germline values: CDR1 SNHLY, CDR2 FYNNEI. V gave up 6 bases and J gave up 2 bases; unmatched junction bases: 6. The CDR3 covers 14 residues.

This clonotype was recorded at least ten times. The V gene is TRBV12-3 or TRBV12-4, the J gene TRBJ2-1; D is possibly TRBD1 or TRBD2 (6 bases each). The length of the CDR3 is 17 residues. Trimming cost V 1 base and J 6 bases, with 19 bases left between them. The CDR3 loop is CASSLEPTGATFNEQFF. The CDR3 DNA sequence: TGTGCCAGCAGTTTAGAGCCCACGGGGGCGACGTTCAATGAGCAGTTCTTC.

This clonotype was counted ten times or more. The chain couples TRBV6-2 or TRBV6-3 to TRBJ2-7; TRBD2 is a possible D gene (6 bases). Trimming left V 5 bases short and J 5 bases short, with 13 bases between. This CDR3 is built from 13 residues. Germline assignment: CDR1 MNHEY and CDR2 SVGEGT. CDR3 sequence (DNA): TGTGCCAGCAGTCCCGGGACTCACGACGAGCAGTACTTC. It translates to CASSPGTHDEQYF.

This clonotype appeared many times. The chain couples TRBV2 to TRBJ1-3; no reliable D call. Looked up from germline, CDR1 is SNHLY and CDR2 is FYNNEI. This CDR3 region has 16 residues. Trimming removed 3 bases from V and 0 bases from J, with 12 bases in between. The CDR3 DNA sequence: TGTGCCAGCAGTGACCCCCTGGTGGTCTCTGGAAACACCATATATTTT. It specifies CASSDPLVVSGNTIYF.

The chain is built from TRBV10-2 and TRBJ2-7, with unresolved D. The CDR3 contains 10 residues. The germline V gene has CDR1 WSHSY and CDR2 SAAADI. V was shortened by 8 bases and J by 3 bases, with 5 bases between the two germline ends. CDR3 protein: CASGYYEQYF. The DNA of the CDR3 is TGCGCCAGCGGATACTACGAGCAGTACTTC.

At least ten counts were recorded for this clonotype. This rearrangement joins TRBV7-9 to TRBJ2-3; D unclear. Germline V CDR1 and CDR2: SEHNR, FQNEAQ (reference sequence). Trimming left V 6 bases short and J 0 bases short, with 10 bases between. The CDR3 extends over 14 amino acids. CDR3 in DNA: TGTGCCAGCAGACCTGACGGTAGCACAGATACGCAGTATTTT. It yields the protein CASRPDGSTDTQYF.

This clonotype was picked up many times. The CDR3 is CASTTKPSGTGELFF. The CDR3 nucleotides are TGTGCCAGCACCACGAAACCGTCCGGAACCGGGGAGCTGTTTTTT. The chain recombines TRBV27 with TRBJ2-2, with no clear D. Germline CDR1 and CDR2: MNHEY and SMNVEV (reference sequence). This CDR3 comprises 15 residues. V lost 7 bases and J 5 bases, leaving 17 bases between the germline ends.

This clonotype has at least ten counts. The chain joins TRBV28 to TRBJ2-2, with D possibly TRBD1 on 5 matching bases. Germline assignment: CDR1 MDHEN and CDR2 SYDVKM. V was shortened by 6 bases and J by 0 bases, with 23 bases between the two germline ends. The CDR3 is 19 residues long. CDR3: CASSLRTLEPIANTGELFF. In DNA, the CDR3 is TGTGCCAGCAGCCTCCGGACATTGGAGCCGATCGCGAACACCGGGGAGCTGTTTTTT.

The J gene is TRBJ2-3, the V gene TRBV5-1; D is unresolved. The CDR3 loop spans 14 amino acids. Trimming left V 0 bases short and J 2 bases short, with 7 bases between. From germline, CDR1 is SGHRS and CDR2 YFSETQ. CDR3 region: CASSLATDTDTQYF. The CDR3 DNA reads as TGCGCCAGCAGCTTGGCCACAGACACAGATACGCAGTATTTT.

This clonotype was counted ten times or more. The rearrangement joins TRBV2 to TRBJ2-5; D remains ambiguous. Germline V CDR1 and CDR2: SNHLY, FYNNEI. The CDR3 loop spans 15 amino acids. The germline V and J ends were trimmed by 5 bases and 3 bases, with 16 bases remaining between them. The CDR3: CASSQFLADEETQYF. In nucleotides, the CDR3 is TGTGCCAGCAGTCAGTTTTTGGCTGACGAAGAGACCCAGTACTTC.

This clonotype was observed at least ten times. The chain recombines TRBV29-1 with TRBJ2-2; a possible D gene is TRBD1 (6 bases). The V end was cut by 4 bases, the J end by 6 bases, with 18 bases between. CDR3 length: 15 residues. Germline loops: CDR1 SQVTM, CDR2 ANQGSEA. The CDR3 DNA reads as TGCAGCGTTGTTAAAATCGGGACATCTTCCGGGGAGCTGTTTTTT. Amino acids: CSVVKIGTSSGELFF.

In its sample, this clonotype was seen many times. The V call is TRBV30, the J call TRBJ2-3; a possible D gene is TRBD2 (6 bases). In germline, CDR1 is GTSNPN, CDR2 SVGIG (reference sequence). The CDR3 consists of 10 residues. V was pared by 5 bases and J by 6 bases, with 6 bases between. CDR3 DNA sequence: TGTGCCTGGCGGGGGGATACGCAGTATTTT. Translating it yields CAWRGDTQYF.

This sequence joins TRBV7-2 and TRBJ1-1; D is perhaps TRBD1 (6 bases). The V end lost 1 base, the J end lost 0 bases, and 12 bases lay between the germline ends. CDR3 length: 16 residues. In germline, CDR1 is SGHTA, CDR2 FQGNSA. The CDR3 sequence is CASSLDWGGLNTEAFF. The CDR3 bases are TGTGCCAGCAGCTTAGACTGGGGGGGCCTGAACACTGAAGCTTTCTTT.

This clonotype was seen ten or more times. This chain uses TRBV20-1 with TRBJ2-3; the D gene is possibly TRBD1 (6 bases). CDR3 length equals 14 residues. V dropped 6 bases and J dropped 5 bases, with 18 bases sitting between them. Germline V gene data show CDR1 as DFQATT and CDR2 as SNEGSKA (reference sequence). Here the CDR3 DNA reads TGCAGTGCCGCAGATTATCAGGGGAAAGATACGCAGTATTTT. Its translation: CSAADYQGKDTQYF.

There are many counts of this clonotype. The V call is TRBV20-1, the J call TRBJ1-6; 9 bases line up with TRBD1. This CDR3 comprises 17 residues. Germline CDR1 reads DFQATT; CDR2 reads SNEGSKA (reference sequence). Trimming cost V 5 bases and J 0 bases; bases outside gene matches: 8. The CDR3 DNA follows: TGCAGTGCTCGTCCCGGGACAGGGAGCTCCTATAATTCACCCCTCCACTTT. This gives the protein CSARPGTGSSYNSPLHF.